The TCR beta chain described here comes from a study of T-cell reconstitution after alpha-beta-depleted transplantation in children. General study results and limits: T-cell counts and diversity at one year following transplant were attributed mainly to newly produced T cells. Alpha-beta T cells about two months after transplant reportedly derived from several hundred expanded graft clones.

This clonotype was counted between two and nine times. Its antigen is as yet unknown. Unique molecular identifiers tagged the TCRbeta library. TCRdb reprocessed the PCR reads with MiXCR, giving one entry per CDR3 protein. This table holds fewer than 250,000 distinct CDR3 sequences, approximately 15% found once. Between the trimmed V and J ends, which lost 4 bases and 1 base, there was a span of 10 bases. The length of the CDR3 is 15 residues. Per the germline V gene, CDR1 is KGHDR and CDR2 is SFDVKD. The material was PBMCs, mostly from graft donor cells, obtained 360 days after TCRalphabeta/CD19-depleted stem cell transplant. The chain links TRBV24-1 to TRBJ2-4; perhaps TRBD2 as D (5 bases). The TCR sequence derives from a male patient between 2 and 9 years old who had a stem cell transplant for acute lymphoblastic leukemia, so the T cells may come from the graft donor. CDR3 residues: CATSERDGAKNIQYF. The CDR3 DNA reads TGTGCCACCAGTGAGAGGGATGGGGCCAAAAACATTCAGTACTTC.